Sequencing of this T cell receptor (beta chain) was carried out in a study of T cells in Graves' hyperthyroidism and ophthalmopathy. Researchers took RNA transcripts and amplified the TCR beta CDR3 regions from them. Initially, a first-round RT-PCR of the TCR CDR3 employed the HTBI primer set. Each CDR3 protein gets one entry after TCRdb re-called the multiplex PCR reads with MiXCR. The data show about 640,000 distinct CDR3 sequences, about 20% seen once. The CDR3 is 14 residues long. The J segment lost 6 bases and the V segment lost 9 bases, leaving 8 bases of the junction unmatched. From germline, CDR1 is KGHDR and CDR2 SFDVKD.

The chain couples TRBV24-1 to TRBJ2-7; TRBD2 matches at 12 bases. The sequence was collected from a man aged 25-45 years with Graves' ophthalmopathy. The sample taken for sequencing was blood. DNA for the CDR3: TGTGCCACCGGCTTCCCGGGACTAGCGGGCGAGCAGTACTTC. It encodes CATGFPGLAGEQYF.